Listed below are T cell receptor beta chains from one sample, sequenced in a study of T cell responses to AZD1222 COVID-19 vaccine. TCRdb's copy holds only in-frame clones and misses some; the assay was immunoSEQ multiplex PCR. Counted here are 130,000 to 150,000 clones, about 89% occurring once; the ten biggest clones make up approximately 3%. The sequenced sample was peripheral blood, obtained on day 0 of MenACWY control vaccination. These receptors were collected from an adult in good health. CDR3s include the opening cysteine and the closing phenylalanine or tryptophan. Fields, in order: D gene, clone size, V gene, J gene, CDR3 protein, CDR3 DNA. A D gene is named only where the DNA matches it firmly. Some rows have no size entry. The others give once, few or many, or a class for an expanded clone.

.	.	TRBV7-8	TRBJ1-1	CASSFTGKERAFF	TGTGCCAGCAGCTTTACGGGGAAGGAGCGAGCTTTCTTT
.	.	TRBV2	TRBJ1-1	CASQWSGTSNTEAFF	TGTGCCAGCCAGTGGTCTGGGACATCGAACACTGAAGCTTTCTTT
TRBD1	.	TRBV11-3	TRBJ1-1	CASSADRGTEAFF	TGTGCCAGCAGCGCGGACAGGGGAACTGAAGCTTTCTTT
.	.	TRBV18	TRBJ2-5	CASSLGGEGETQYF	TGTGCCAGCTCACTCGGGGGAGAGGGAGAGACCCAGTACTTC
.	.	TRBV10-1	TRBJ2-7	CASSMDSYEQYF	TGCGCCAGCAGTATGGACAGCTACGAGCAGTACTTC
.	.	TRBV6-4	TRBJ2-2	CASSEGHSNTGELFF	TGTGCCAGCAGTGAAGGCCATTCGAACACCGGGGAGCTGTTTTTT
.	.	TRBV9	TRBJ2-7	CASSEGTLDYEQYF	TGTGCCAGCAGCGAGGGGACACTCGACTACGAGCAGTACTTC
.	few	TRBV9	TRBJ1-3	CASSVAPGRVGSGNTIYF	TGTGCCAGCAGCGTAGCTCCGGGAAGGGTAGGCTCTGGAAACACCATATATTTT
.	once	TRBV2	TRBJ2-2	CASSDWWRGPTGELFF	TGTGCCAGCAGTGATTGGTGGCGGGGGCCGACCGGGGAGCTGTTTTTT
.	.	TRBV5-6	TRBJ1-2	CASHLDGPYGYTF	TGTGCCAGCCACTTAGACGGACCCTATGGCTACACCTTC
.	.	TRBV5-1	TRBJ2-7	CASSLGNRELQYF	TGCGCCAGCAGCTTGGGTAATAGGGAACTGCAGTACTTC
.	.	TRBV9	TRBJ1-1	CASSAGPQNTEAFF	TGTGCCAGCAGTGCAGGGCCGCAGAACACTGAAGCTTTCTTT
TRBD1	.	TRBV6-2/TRBV6-3	TRBJ2-1	CASSYSRGSSYNEQFF	TGTGCCAGCAGTTACTCCAGGGGGAGCTCCTACAATGAGCAGTTCTTC
TRBD1	.	TRBV6-5	TRBJ1-2	CASSPDRTASYGYTF	TGTGCCAGCAGCCCGGACAGGACGGCCTCCTATGGCTACACCTTC
.	.	TRBV7-6	TRBJ1-1	CASLTGIGTEAFF	TGTGCCAGCCTCACAGGGATTGGGACTGAAGCTTTCTTT
.	.	TRBV24-1	TRBJ1-3	CAPRTFPGNTIYF	TGTGCCCCAAGGACCTTTCCTGGAAACACCATATATTTT
.	.	TRBV27	TRBJ1-1	CASSLFRNTEAFF	TGTGCCAGCAGTTTATTCCGCAACACTGAAGCTTTCTTT
TRBD1	once	TRBV28	TRBJ1-1	CASSSGQGPSTEAFF	TGTGCCAGCAGTTCCGGACAGGGGCCTAGCACTGAAGCTTTCTTT
.	.	TRBV6-5	TRBJ2-7	CASTRVPYEQYF	TGTGCCAGCACCCGGGTTCCCTACGAGCAGTACTTC
.	.	TRBV9	TRBJ2-1	CASSDGTTKDEQFF	TGTGCCAGCAGCGACGGGACCACAAAAGATGAGCAGTTCTTC
.	.	TRBV4-1	TRBJ1-1	CASSQGGTSEAFF	TGCGCCAGCAGCCAGGGGGGAACATCTGAAGCTTTCTTT
.	.	TRBV28	TRBJ1-5	CASTRGTDSSAQHF	TGTGCCAGCACCCGGGGGACCGACTCCAGCGCCCAGCATTTT
.	.	TRBV28	TRBJ2-1	CASSPTGTYNEQFF	TGTGCCAGCAGTCCAACAGGGACCTACAATGAGCAGTTCTTC
TRBD1	.	TRBV5-6	TRBJ1-5	CASSFGTGVAQPQHF	TGTGCCAGCAGCTTTGGGACAGGGGTGGCTCAGCCCCAGCATTTT
.	.	TRBV28	TRBJ2-1	CASSLTNNEQFF	TGTGCCAGCAGTTTAACCAACAATGAGCAGTTCTTC
TRBD1	once	TRBV12-3/TRBV12-4	TRBJ1-2	CASTPEGGLGYTF	TGTGCCAGCACCCCGGAAGGGGGCCTTGGCTACACCTTC
.	.	TRBV5-5	TRBJ2-7	CASSVYSVKSYEQYF	TGTGCCAGCAGCGTCTACTCCGTAAAGTCCTACGAGCAGTACTTC
.	.	TRBV5-6	TRBJ1-5	CASSFKLSGPQHF	TGTGCCAGCAGCTTCAAATTAAGTGGGCCCCAGCATTTT
TRBD1	few	TRBV7-9	TRBJ2-1	CASSLGRIRDRGKNEQFF	TGTGCCAGCAGCTTAGGCCGGATCCGGGACAGGGGTAAGAATGAGCAGTTCTTC
.	.	TRBV10-2	TRBJ1-2	CAGATDSRGYGYTF	TGCGCCGGCGCGACGGACAGCCGGGGCTATGGCTACACCTTC
.	.	TRBV5-1	TRBJ1-1	CASSLRAGPMNTEAFF	TGCGCCAGCAGCTTAAGGGCAGGACCCATGAACACTGAAGCTTTCTTT
.	.	TRBV7-2	TRBJ2-5	CASSFGTIPQTQYF	TGTGCCAGCAGCTTTGGGACAATCCCCCAGACCCAGTACTTC
.	.	TRBV11-2	TRBJ1-5	CASSLGGSSNQPQHF	TGTGCCAGCAGCTTAGGGGGTAGTAGCAATCAGCCCCAGCATTTT
.	.	TRBV7-9	TRBJ2-1	CASIKTVVYNEQFF	TGTGCCAGCATCAAGACGGTGGTCTACAATGAGCAGTTCTTC
TRBD2	.	TRBV7-6	TRBJ2-3	CASSLGLAGSTGDTQYF	TGTGCCAGCAGCCTCGGACTAGCGGGTTCCACTGGGGATACGCAGTATTTT
.	once	TRBV27	TRBJ2-1	CASNDRRGPYNEQFF	TGTGCCAGCAACGACAGGAGGGGGCCCTACAATGAGCAGTTCTTC
.	.	TRBV5-1	TRBJ1-4	CASSFSTNEKLFF	TGCGCCAGCAGCTTTTCAACTAATGAAAAACTGTTTTTT
.	.	TRBV11-2	TRBJ1-3	CASSLDHRADTIYF	TGTGCCAGCAGCTTAGACCACAGGGCGGACACCATATATTTT
.	.	TRBV19	TRBJ2-7	CASSIDVASGTRGNEQYF	TGTGCCAGTAGTATAGACGTCGCCTCCGGGACAAGGGGAAACGAGCAGTACTTC
.	.	TRBV7-9	TRBJ2-6	CASSLTGLGAVSGANVLTF	TGTGCCAGCAGCTTAACCGGACTTGGGGCCGTTTCTGGGGCCAACGTCCTGACTTTC
.	.	TRBV7-9	TRBJ1-4	CASSRGGLDSEKLFF	TGTGCCAGCAGTAGGGGGGGCCTAGACTCCGAAAAACTGTTTTTT
.	once	TRBV19	TRBJ2-3	CASSIAGITDTQYF	TGTGCCAGTAGTATAGCAGGGATCACAGATACGCAGTATTTT
TRBD1	.	TRBV7-2	TRBJ2-5	CASSFRGRETQYF	TGTGCCAGCAGCTTCAGGGGGCGGGAGACCCAGTACTTC
TRBD2	.	TRBV5-1	TRBJ2-7	CASSDPSGPQYF	TGCGCCAGCAGTGACCCTAGCGGGCCGCAGTACTTC
.	.	TRBV30	TRBJ1-2	CAWSGGLYGYTF	TGTGCCTGGAGTGGTGGGCTCTATGGCTACACCTTC
.	.	TRBV28	TRBJ1-1	CASSNGAGVRGSTEAFF	TGTGCCAGCTCTAACGGGGCAGGAGTACGCGGGAGCACTGAAGCTTTCTTT
.	.	TRBV10-2	TRBJ1-1	CASSEIGSNTEAFF	TGCGCCAGCAGTGAGATAGGGAGTAACACTGAAGCTTTCTTT
.	.	TRBV5-1	TRBJ1-5	CASSLGGGAGQPQHF	TGCGCCAGCAGCTTGGGAGGGGGGGCTGGACAGCCCCAGCATTTT
TRBD2	.	TRBV5-8	TRBJ2-1	CASSSGTSGYNEQFF	TGTGCCAGCAGCTCGGGGACTAGCGGATACAATGAGCAGTTCTTC
.	few	TRBV7-9	TRBJ2-2	CASSLEVTANTGELFF	TGTGCCAGCAGCTTAGAAGTCACCGCGAACACCGGGGAGCTGTTTTTT